This T cell receptor beta chain was sequenced in a study of blood T cell repertoires in COVID-19. Study background: The origin of the acute and convalescent COVID-19 samples was the United States, Italy and Spain.

This clone has a single count. CDR1 and CDR2 (germline): MNHEY, SVGAGI. The V end was cut by 8 bases, the J end by 1 base, with 15 bases between. The CDR3 has 14 amino acids. In the source study's methods: Estimated nucleated cell counts came from reference gene primer amplification. Measured with immunoSEQ multiplex PCR; TCRdb has only the in-frame clones, and not every one. The D gene and trimming were derived from the DNA, and the V and J assignments and clone size from that table. The table has about 200,000 clones, 85% to 90% seen once. The sequenced sample was peripheral blood. V and J are TRBV6-5 and TRBJ2-7, with a weak D call TRBD1 (6 bases). The origin of this receptor is a woman aged 65 to 85 with acute or convalescent COVID-19. The DNA for the CDR3 is TGTGCCAGCCTCCCCCGGACAGCTTCCTACGAGCAGTACTTC. It encodes CASLPRTASYEQYF.